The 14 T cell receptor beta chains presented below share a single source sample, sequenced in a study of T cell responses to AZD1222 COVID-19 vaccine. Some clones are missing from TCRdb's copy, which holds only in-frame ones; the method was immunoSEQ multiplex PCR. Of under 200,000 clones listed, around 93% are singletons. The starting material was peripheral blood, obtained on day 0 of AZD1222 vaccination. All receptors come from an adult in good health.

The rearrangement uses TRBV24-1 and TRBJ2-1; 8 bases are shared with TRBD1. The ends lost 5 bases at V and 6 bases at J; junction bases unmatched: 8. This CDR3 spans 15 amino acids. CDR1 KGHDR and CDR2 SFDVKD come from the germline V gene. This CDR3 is CATSGLDRGFNEQFF. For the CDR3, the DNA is TGTGCCACCAGTGGATTAGACAGGGGTTTCAATGAGCAGTTCTTC.

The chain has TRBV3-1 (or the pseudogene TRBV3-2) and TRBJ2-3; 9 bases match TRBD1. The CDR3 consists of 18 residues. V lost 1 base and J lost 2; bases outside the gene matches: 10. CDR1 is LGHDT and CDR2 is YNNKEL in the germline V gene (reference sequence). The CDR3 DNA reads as TGTGCCAGCAGCCAAGGGACCCGACAGGGGGTTTACACAGATACGCAGTATTTT. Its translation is CASSQGTRQGVYTDTQYF.

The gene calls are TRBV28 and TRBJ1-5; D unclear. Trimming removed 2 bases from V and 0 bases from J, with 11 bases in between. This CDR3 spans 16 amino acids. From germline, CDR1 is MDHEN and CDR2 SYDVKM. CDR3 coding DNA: TGTGCCAGCAGTTTAGCCAGCCTCCATAGCAATCAGCCCCAGCATTTT. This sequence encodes CASSLASLHSNQPQHF.

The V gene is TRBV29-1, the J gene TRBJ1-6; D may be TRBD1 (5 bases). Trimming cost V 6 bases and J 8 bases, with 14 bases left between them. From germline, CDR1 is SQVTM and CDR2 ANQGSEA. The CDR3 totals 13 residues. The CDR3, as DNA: TGCAGCGTCGGCGACAGTGGGGATTCACCCCTCCACTTT. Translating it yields CSVGDSGDSPLHF.

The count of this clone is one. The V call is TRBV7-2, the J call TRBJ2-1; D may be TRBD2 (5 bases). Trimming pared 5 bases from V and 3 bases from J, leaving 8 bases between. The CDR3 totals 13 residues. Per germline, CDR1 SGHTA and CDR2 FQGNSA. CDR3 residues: CASSIGLYNEQFF. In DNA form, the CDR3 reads TGTGCCAGCAGCATAGGACTCTACAATGAGCAGTTCTTC.

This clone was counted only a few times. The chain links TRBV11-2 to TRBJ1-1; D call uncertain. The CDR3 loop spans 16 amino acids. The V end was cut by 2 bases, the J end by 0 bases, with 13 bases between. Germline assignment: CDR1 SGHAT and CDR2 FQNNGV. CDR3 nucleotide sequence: TGTGCCAGCAGCTTAACCCTCCTCTTGTTGAACACTGAAGCTTTCTTT. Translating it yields CASSLTLLLLNTEAFF.

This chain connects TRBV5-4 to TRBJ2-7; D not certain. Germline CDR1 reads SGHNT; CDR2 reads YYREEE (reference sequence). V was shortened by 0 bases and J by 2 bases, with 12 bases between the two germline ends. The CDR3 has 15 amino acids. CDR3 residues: CASSLGPTATYEQYF. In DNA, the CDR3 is TGTGCCAGCAGCTTGGGGCCTACAGCAACCTACGAGCAGTACTTC.

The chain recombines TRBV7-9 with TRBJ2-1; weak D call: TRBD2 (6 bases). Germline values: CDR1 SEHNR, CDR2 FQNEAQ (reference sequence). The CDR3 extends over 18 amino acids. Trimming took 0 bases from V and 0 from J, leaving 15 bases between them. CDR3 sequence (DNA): TGTGCCAGCAGCTTAGCGAATCTAGCGCAAAGCTCCTACAATGAGCAGTTCTTC. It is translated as CASSLANLAQSSYNEQFF.

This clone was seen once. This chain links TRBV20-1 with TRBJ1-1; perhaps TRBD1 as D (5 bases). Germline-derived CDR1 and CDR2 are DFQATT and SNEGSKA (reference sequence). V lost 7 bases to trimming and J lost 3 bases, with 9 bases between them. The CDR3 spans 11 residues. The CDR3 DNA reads TGCAGTGAACGGGACGACACTGAAGCTTTCTTT. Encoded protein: CSERDDTEAFF.

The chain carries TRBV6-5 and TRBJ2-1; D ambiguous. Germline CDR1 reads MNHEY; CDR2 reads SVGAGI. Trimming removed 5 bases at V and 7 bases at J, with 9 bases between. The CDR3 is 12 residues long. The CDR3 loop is CASSRKGNEQFF. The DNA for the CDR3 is TGTGCCAGCAGTCGAAAAGGGAATGAGCAGTTCTTC.

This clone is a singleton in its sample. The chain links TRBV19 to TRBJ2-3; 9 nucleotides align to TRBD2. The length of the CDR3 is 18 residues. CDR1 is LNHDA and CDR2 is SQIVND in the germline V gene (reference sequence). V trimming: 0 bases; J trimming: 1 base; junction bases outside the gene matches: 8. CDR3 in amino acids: CASSIDGASGIGTDTQYF. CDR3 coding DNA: TGTGCCAGTAGTATAGATGGGGCTAGCGGGATTGGCACAGATACGCAGTATTTT.

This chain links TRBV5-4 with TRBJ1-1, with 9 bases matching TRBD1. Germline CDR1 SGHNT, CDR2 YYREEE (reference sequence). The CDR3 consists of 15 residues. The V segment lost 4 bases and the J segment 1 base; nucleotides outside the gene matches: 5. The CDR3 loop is CASSLRQGGNTEAFF. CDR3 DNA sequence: TGTGCCAGCAGCCTACGACAGGGGGGGAACACTGAAGCTTTCTTT.

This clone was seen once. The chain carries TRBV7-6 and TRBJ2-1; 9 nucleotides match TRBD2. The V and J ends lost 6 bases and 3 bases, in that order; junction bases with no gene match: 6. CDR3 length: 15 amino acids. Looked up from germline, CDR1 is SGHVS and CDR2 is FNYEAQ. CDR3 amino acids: CASSSGTSNYNEQFF. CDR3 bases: TGTGCCAGCAGTTCCGGGACTAGCAACTACAATGAGCAGTTCTTC.

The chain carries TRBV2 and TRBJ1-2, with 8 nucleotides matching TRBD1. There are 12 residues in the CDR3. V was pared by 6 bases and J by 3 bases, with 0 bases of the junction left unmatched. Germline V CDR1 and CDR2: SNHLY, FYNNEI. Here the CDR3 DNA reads TGTGCCAGCAGGGACAGGGACTATGGCTACACCTTC. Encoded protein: CASRDRDYGYTF.